The 32 T cell receptor beta chains below come from one sample, sequenced in a study of blood T cell repertoires in COVID-19. TCRdb's table, derived via immunoSEQ multiplex PCR, lists solely in-frame clones and lacks some. Here the sample spans 200,000 to 250,000 clones, about three quarters being singletons. What was sequenced was peripheral blood. The receptors here all came from a woman in her 70s with acute or convalescent COVID-19.

In this sample, this clone turned up once. The V and J genes are TRBV27 and TRBJ2-1; no reliable D call. Trimming left V 3 bases short and J 7 bases short, with 13 bases between. The germline gives CDR1 MNHEY, CDR2 SMNVEV (reference sequence). CDR3 length: 14 residues. The CDR3 region is CASSFLSVLNEQFF. CDR3 sequence (DNA): TGTGCCAGCAGTTTTCTCTCGGTGTTAAATGAGCAGTTCTTC.

The chain uses TRBV4-2 and TRBJ2-7; D remains ambiguous. The CDR3 runs to 15 residues. Trimming shortened V by 0 bases and J by 1 base, and 10 bases separated the two germline ends. CDR1 LGHNA and CDR2 YNFKEQ come from the germline V gene. Here the CDR3 DNA reads TGTGCCAGCAGCCAAGAACCTTCCCAGTCCTACGAGCAGTACTTC. Translating it yields CASSQEPSQSYEQYF.

The gene calls are TRBV27 and TRBJ2-5; TRBD2 aligns across 11 bases. Germline values: CDR1 MNHEY, CDR2 SMNVEV (reference sequence). J gave up 2 bases and V 8 bases, and 4 bases lay outside the gene matches. The CDR3 runs to 14 residues. CDR3 loop: CASSGLAAQETQYF. CDR3 DNA: TGTGCCAGCTCGGGACTAGCGGCTCAAGAGACCCAGTACTTC.

This clone showed up many times. The V and J genes are TRBV4-1 and TRBJ2-1; 12 bases are shared with TRBD2. The germline V gene encodes CDR1 MGHRA and CDR2 YSYEKL. This CDR3 is built from 17 residues. The junction had 11 bases not matched to a gene; V was cut back by 2 bases and J by 9 bases. This chain's CDR3 is CASSQQPGTSGLGEQFF. The CDR3 region has the DNA TGCGCCAGCAGCCAACAGCCCGGGACTAGCGGGTTGGGTGAGCAGTTCTTC.

The chain employs TRBV7-3 and TRBJ2-1, with TRBD2 as a possible D gene (6 bases). V gave up 2 bases and J gave up 4 bases, with 12 bases separating them. This CDR3 contains 15 residues. The germline gives CDR1 SGHTA, CDR2 FQGTGA. The chain's CDR3 is CASSLGPSEYNEQFF. CDR3 in DNA: TGTGCCAGCAGCTTAGGGCCTAGCGAATACAATGAGCAGTTCTTC.

Comments on this clone: The identical CDR3 is also encoded by other nucleotide sequences in the sample. This chain links TRBV5-4 with TRBJ1-2; D unclear. The CDR3 runs 12 residues. V shed 3 bases and J shed 5 bases, with 8 bases lying between them. The germline V gene encodes CDR1 SGHNT and CDR2 YYREEE (reference sequence). CDR3 loop: CASSSDSYGYTF. The CDR3 DNA reads TGTGCCAGCAGCTCAGATTCTTATGGCTACACCTTC.

The gene calls are TRBV18 and TRBJ2-1; 10 bases fit TRBD2. Germline V gene lookup returns CDR1 KGHSH and CDR2 LQKENI. V dropped 4 bases and J dropped 2; count of bases not matched to a gene: 8. CDR3 length: 17 residues. Here the CDR3 DNA reads TGTGCCAGCTCACGTCCGGTTACTAGCGGGGCCTACAATGAGCAGTTCTTC. This encodes CASSRPVTSGAYNEQFF.

The rearrangement uses TRBV11-3 and TRBJ1-1, with a tentative D call TRBD1 (5 bases). V lost 5 bases to trimming and J lost 4 bases, with 14 bases between them. This CDR3 has 14 residues. Per germline, CDR1 SGHNT and CDR2 YENEEA. The CDR3 DNA reads TGTGCCAGCAGCCCCCGGGGGGGAAGCACTGAAGCTTTCTTT. It translates to CASSPRGGSTEAFF.

V gene TRBV30 combines with J gene TRBJ1-1; TRBD1 aligns across 9 bases. The CDR3 runs to 13 residues. Germline V gene data show CDR1 as GTSNPN and CDR2 as SVGIG (reference sequence). Unmatched junction bases numbered 1, after V lost 4 bases and J lost 1 base. The CDR3 DNA follows: TGTGCCTGGATGGGACAGGGGAACACTGAAGCTTTCTTT. This gives the protein CAWMGQGNTEAFF.

This clone was seen a single time. The CDR3: CASSQDQEDHEQYF. CDR3 sequence (DNA): TGCGCCAGCAGCCAAGACCAGGAGGACCACGAGCAGTACTTC. The rearrangement joins TRBV4-1 to TRBJ2-7; weak D call: TRBD2 (5 bases). Deletions cut 0 bases from V and 5 bases from J, with 11 bases between. Germline V gene lookup returns CDR1 MGHRA and CDR2 YSYEKL. The CDR3 is 14 amino acids.

The CDR3 DNA sequence: TGCGCCATTAAAGCCGGGGCGGGACAGGGGGACAATGAGCAGTTCTTC. Translation gives CAIKAGAGQGDNEQFF. The V call is TRBV10-1, the J call TRBJ2-1; 11 nucleotides line up with TRBD1. CDR1 WNHNN and CDR2 SYGVQD come from the germline V gene (reference sequence). V shed 10 bases, J shed 5 bases, and the junction held 13 bases outside the gene matches. This CDR3 is 16 amino acids long.

V is TRBV5-1 and J is TRBJ1-5; D remains unclear. The CDR3 runs 15 residues. The germline V gene has CDR1 SGHRS and CDR2 YFSETQ. The V gene lost 0 bases and the J gene lost 6 bases, with 13 bases spanning the gap. The CDR3 DNA reads as TGCGCCAGCAGCTTGGACGATCCGGGAAGTCAGCCCCAGCATTTT. Its protein is CASSLDDPGSQPQHF.

For the CDR3, the DNA is TGTGCCAGTAGCCTCGGACTACCCGGGGCAGATACGCAGTATTTT. Its protein is CASSLGLPGADTQYF. The rearrangement joins TRBV19 to TRBJ2-3; perhaps TRBD2 as D (6 bases). The CDR3 has 15 residues. Germline values: CDR1 LNHDA, CDR2 SQIVND (reference sequence). V was trimmed by 6 bases and J by 4 bases, leaving 17 bases between them.

V is TRBV28 and J is TRBJ1-4; D possibly corresponds to TRBD1 (6 bases). CDR1 MDHEN and CDR2 SYDVKM come from the germline V gene. Trimming took off 4 bases at V and 6 bases at J, with 12 bases between the two ends. The CDR3 covers 14 residues. CDR3 sequence reads: CASSYEQGYEKLFF. The CDR3 DNA is TGTGCCAGCAGTTATGAGCAGGGGTATGAAAAACTGTTTTTT.

V and J are TRBV6-1 and TRBJ1-4; TRBD1 matches 7 bases. After removal of 2 bases from V and 8 bases from J, the junction contained 8 bases not matched to a gene. The CDR3 has 15 amino acids. Germline CDR1 and CDR2: MNHNS and SASEGT. CDR3 protein: CASSERDRLNEKLFF. The CDR3 bases are TGTGCCAGCAGTGAACGGGACAGACTTAACGAAAAACTGTTTTTT.

The chain employs TRBV13 and TRBJ1-3, with a possible D match to TRBD1 (6 bases). V lost 0 bases and J lost 0, with 12 bases in between. The CDR3 length is 17 residues. Germline assignment: CDR1 PRHDT and CDR2 FYEKMQ (reference sequence). The CDR3 loop is CASSLGQGTLSGNTIYF. The CDR3 DNA sequence: TGTGCCAGCAGCTTAGGTCAGGGGACACTCTCTGGAAACACCATATATTTT.

This clone has just a few counts. The CDR3 DNA is TGTGCCAGCAGCTTCCGGGGGGCTCTTGGACGGAGAGGTGGGAAACTGTTTTTT. It codes for CASSFRGALGRRGGKLFF. The genes are TRBV5-4 and TRBJ1-4; D is perhaps TRBD1 (6 bases). Trimming removed 2 bases at V and 11 bases at J, with 28 bases between. The CDR3 covers 18 residues. Germline V gives CDR1 SGHNT, CDR2 YYREEE (reference sequence).

The V and J genes are TRBV21-1 and TRBJ1-3; TRBD1 is the table's D call, not checked against the DNA. TRBV21-1 is a pseudogene segment. The CDR3 runs 16 residues. Here the CDR3 reads CASSKESNYKGNTIYF. The CDR3 DNA follows: TGTGCCAGCAGCAAAGAGTCCAATTACAAAGGAAACACCATATATTTT.

This chain uses TRBV5-4 with TRBJ1-2, with 7 bases fitting TRBD1. The length of the CDR3 is 15 residues. Germline loops: CDR1 SGHNT, CDR2 YYREEE (reference sequence). Trimming removed 4 bases from V and 2 bases from J; junction bases left unmatched: 8. This CDR3 reads CASSRGQDPNYGYTF. The CDR3 DNA reads as TGTGCCAGCAGCCGAGGACAGGACCCAAACTATGGCTACACCTTC.

This rearrangement joins TRBV5-1 to TRBJ1-4, with no clear D. The CDR3 totals 12 residues. The V end was cut by 1 base, the J end by 7 bases, with 5 bases between. Germline-derived CDR1 and CDR2 are SGHRS and YFSETQ. CDR3 residues: CASSLNLEKLFF. CDR3 nucleotides: TGCGCCAGCAGCTTGAATCTTGAAAAACTGTTTTTT.

V usage is TRBV6-1 and J usage is TRBJ2-1; 8 nucleotides align to TRBD2. This CDR3 is 15 amino acids long. Germline-derived CDR1 and CDR2 are MNHNS and SASEGT. The J segment lost 5 bases and the V segment lost 2 bases, leaving 5 bases of the junction unmatched. The CDR3 sequence is CASSEPGLVNNEQFF. The CDR3 bases are TGTGCCAGCAGTGAACCGGGACTAGTAAACAATGAGCAGTTCTTC.

The sample holds a few counts of this clone. The chain carries TRBV4-1 and TRBJ2-3, with TRBD2 identical over 10 bases. The CDR3 covers 17 residues. With V trimmed by 1 base and J by 0 bases, 4 bases remained unmatched. CDR1 is MGHRA, CDR2 YSYEKL, per germline. In nucleotides, the CDR3 is TGCGCCAGCAGCCAAGTCCTAGCGGGGGCTAGCACAGATACGCAGTATTTT. Amino acids: CASSQVLAGASTDTQYF.

The chain employs TRBV19 and TRBJ2-7; 9 nucleotides agree with TRBD2. Germline CDR1 and CDR2: LNHDA and SQIVND (reference sequence). The trim removed 2 bases at V and 0 bases at J, leaving 5 bases unmatched. The CDR3 contains 16 residues. This chain's CDR3 is CASSIRLAGLSYEQYF. The DNA of the CDR3 is TGTGCCAGTAGTATAAGGCTAGCGGGACTCTCCTACGAGCAGTACTTC.

Only one count was recorded for this clone. The chain is built from TRBV10-3 and TRBJ1-6; D perhaps matches TRBD1 (5 bases). The CDR3 extends over 15 amino acids. Per germline, CDR1 ENHRY and CDR2 SYGVKD. V lost 4 bases, J lost 5 bases, and 12 bases lay in between. The CDR3, as DNA: TGTGCCATCAGTGTCTCGGACACAAATAATTCACCCCTCCACTTT. Its protein product is CAISVSDTNNSPLHF.

This rearrangement joins TRBV28 to TRBJ2-6; tentatively, D is TRBD1 (6 bases). V was shortened by 7 bases and J by 1 base, with 11 bases between the two germline ends. CDR1 and CDR2 (germline): MDHEN, SYDVKM. This CDR3 is 15 amino acids long. CDR3 in DNA: TGTGCCAGCACCCTAGGGGGATCTGGGGCCAACGTCCTGACTTTC. Encoded protein: CASTLGGSGANVLTF.

Turning to this clone: In this CDR3 the conserved last residue, phenylalanine or tryptophan, is missing, so a read error is likely. The limits of the CDR3 on the DNA are not certain, so only TCRdb's listed CDR3 is given. The V gene is TRBV27, the J gene TRBJ2-7; the table's D call, TRBD1, has no DNA check behind it. The CDR3 spans 10 amino acids, including both terminal residues. In germline, CDR1 is MNHEY, CDR2 SMNVEV (reference sequence). This CDR3 reads CASSSDREGR.

The chain carries TRBV5-8 and TRBJ2-3, with TRBD1 matching 7 bases. CDR1 and CDR2 (germline): SGHTS, YDEGEE. The CDR3 contains 14 residues. V shed 5 bases, J shed 4 bases, and the junction held 7 bases outside the gene matches. DNA of the CDR3: TGTGCCAGCAGTAACCGACAGGGTGCAGATACGCAGTATTTT. It specifies CASSNRQGADTQYF.

The chain combines TRBV2 with TRBJ2-7; 10 nucleotides agree with TRBD1. Unmatched junction bases numbered 4, after V lost 6 bases and J lost 2 bases. The CDR3 covers 14 residues. Germline assignment: CDR1 SNHLY and CDR2 FYNNEI. The CDR3 spells CASRMTGGAYEQYF. DNA of the CDR3: TGTGCCAGCAGGATGACAGGGGGCGCCTACGAGCAGTACTTC.

V and J are TRBV27 and TRBJ2-5; D perhaps matches TRBD1 (5 bases). Trimming cost V 5 bases and J 0 bases, with 13 bases left between them. There are 15 residues in the CDR3. The V gene's germline CDR1 is MNHEY and CDR2 SMNVEV (reference sequence). The CDR3 sequence is CASSPLTVYQETQYF. The DNA for the CDR3 is TGTGCCAGCAGTCCTTTGACAGTGTACCAAGAGACCCAGTACTTC.

This clone has a single count. CDR3 region: CASSYGGGGNQPQHF. Here the CDR3 DNA reads TGTGCCAGCAGTTACGGAGGGGGGGGCAATCAGCCCCAGCATTTT. V gene TRBV6-5 combines with J gene TRBJ1-5, with a weak D call TRBD1 (6 bases). Trimming cost V 2 bases and J 2 bases, with 10 bases left between them. This CDR3 region has 15 residues. Per germline, CDR1 MNHEY and CDR2 SVGAGI.

This rearrangement joins TRBV10-3 to TRBJ1-2, with D possibly TRBD1 on 6 matching bases. Trimming removed 3 bases at V and 8 bases at J, with 13 bases between. CDR1 is ENHRY, CDR2 SYGVKD, per germline. CDR3 length equals 13 residues. For the CDR3, the DNA is TGTGCCATCAGTGAATCAGGGGACGACGGCTACACCTTC. Translated, it gives CAISESGDDGYTF.

The chain recombines TRBV29-1 with TRBJ2-3; a possible D gene is TRBD1 (5 bases). The CDR3 contains 14 residues. Deletions cut 4 bases from V and 1 base from J, with 12 bases between. Germline values: CDR1 SQVTM, CDR2 ANQGSEA. The CDR3 nucleotides read TGCAGCGTTGGCTTCAGGGCGGGCACAGATACGCAGTATTTT. It is translated as CSVGFRAGTDTQYF.